This entry lists 10 T cell receptor beta chains sequenced from one sample in a study of metastatic and nonmetastatic thyroid tumors. Thyroid surgery took place with no prior treatment in any patient. From the PCR reads, TCRdb re-called clones with MiXCR. The sample holds about 11,000 clones; roughly a quarter are singletons and the top ten take 9.8%. Sequencing was done on a sample of tumor tissue. The receptors stem from a female donor with papillary thyroid cancer or a benign thyroid nodule (not recorded which). Some clones in this sample may be carry-over from other donors' samples.

This clone was counted a few times. This chain uses TRBV28 with TRBJ1-2, with D maybe TRBD1 (6 bases). Trimming cost V 3 bases and J 4 bases, with 18 bases left between them. Per the germline V gene, CDR1 is MDHEN and CDR2 is SYDVKM. There are 16 residues in the CDR3. The CDR3 loop is CASSLGTGYLGYGYTF. CDR3 nucleotide sequence: TGTGCCAGCAGTTTGGGAACAGGGTACCTCGGCTATGGCTACACCTTC.

This clone appeared a single time. The CDR3 protein is CASSLGGGGPETQYF. The CDR3 nucleotides read TGTGCCAGCAGCTTAGGGGGCGGGGGCCCAGAGACCCAGTACTTC. V and J are TRBV11-2 and TRBJ2-5; D possibly corresponds to TRBD2 (7 bases). The CDR3 sequence is 15 residues long. Trimming left V 1 base short and J 4 bases short, with 13 bases between. Germline V lookup: CDR1 SGHAT, CDR2 FQNNGV.

J is TRBJ1-1 and V is TRBV27, with 8 bases fitting TRBD1. CDR1 and CDR2 (germline): MNHEY, SMNVEV (reference sequence). The J segment lost 1 base and the V segment lost 5 bases, leaving 6 bases of the junction unmatched. This CDR3 contains 15 residues. CDR3: CASSQGAIGNTEAFF. In nucleotides, the CDR3 is TGTGCCAGCAGTCAGGGGGCTATAGGGAACACTGAAGCTTTCTTT.

The rearrangement links TRBV29-1 to TRBJ1-1; D unresolved. The length of the CDR3 is 16 residues. Germline CDR1 and CDR2: SQVTM and ANQGSEA. Trimming shortened V by 7 bases and J by 0 bases, and 21 bases separated the two germline ends. CDR3 region: CSAQPRPFGMNTEAFF. CDR3 sequence (DNA): TGCAGCGCTCAGCCAAGACCATTCGGAATGAACACTGAAGCTTTCTTT. The full variable domain, its missing parts supplied by reference TRBV29-1 and TRBJ1-1, is SAVISQKPSRDICQRGTSLTIQCQVDSQVTMMFWYRQQPGQSLTLIATANQGSEATYESGFVIDKFPISRPNLTFSTLTVSNMSPEDSSIYLCSAQPRPFGMNTEAFFGQGTRLTVV.

As concerns this clone: Sequence at one end of the junction differs from germline and may be a read error. As DNA, the CDR3 is TGTGCCAGCAGTAACAGGGGTCGGTTGGATTCACCCCCCCACTTT. This sequence encodes CASSNRGRLDSPPHF. This chain uses TRBV6-4 with TRBJ1-6; TRBD1 matches 7 bases. From germline, CDR1 is MRHNA and CDR2 SNTAGT. CDR3 length: 15 residues.

The chain couples TRBV10-3 to TRBJ2-1; the match to TRBD2 covers 9 bases. With 4 bases clipped from V and 3 bases from J, the junction kept 4 bases outside the gene matches. Germline assignment: CDR1 ENHRY and CDR2 SYGVKD. This CDR3 has 15 amino acids. The CDR3 DNA sequence: TGTGCCATCAGTGGCGCGGGAGGGGACTACAATGAGCAGTTCTTC. Its translation: CAISGAGGDYNEQFF.

The chain joins TRBV2 to TRBJ2-7, with TRBD2 matching 8 bases. Per the germline V gene, CDR1 is SNHLY and CDR2 is FYNNEI. CDR3 length: 15 amino acids. V gave up 3 bases and J gave up 3 bases; unmatched junction bases: 7. The CDR3 coding sequence is TGTGCCAGCAGTGATGGGCAAGCGGGGGTCTACGAGCAGTACTTC. This gives the protein CASSDGQAGVYEQYF.

This clone showed up just a few times. Here the CDR3 DNA reads TGTGCCAGCAGTGAGTACGAGCAAACCTACTATGGCTACACCTTC. Its translation is CASSEYEQTYYGYTF. The chain couples TRBV2 to TRBJ1-2; the D is unclear. The V end was cut by 3 bases, the J end by 3 bases, with 14 bases between. The CDR3 runs 15 residues. CDR1 SNHLY and CDR2 FYNNEI come from the germline V gene.

At least ten counts were recorded for this clone. The CDR3 nucleotides read TGCAGTGCTAGGAGGACAGCGAACACTGAAGCTTTCTTT. This sequence encodes CSARRTANTEAFF. The chain couples TRBV20-1 to TRBJ1-1; tentatively, D is TRBD1 (6 bases). The CDR3 is made up of 13 amino acids. Germline-derived CDR1 and CDR2 are DFQATT and SNEGSKA (reference sequence). V was cut by 3 bases and J by 1 base, with 9 bases left in between.

J is TRBJ1-2 and V is TRBV30; tentative D call: TRBD1 (6 bases). Germline V CDR1 and CDR2: GTSNPN, SVGIG (reference sequence). This CDR3 spans 16 amino acids. V shed 1 base and J shed 4 bases, with 19 bases lying between them. CDR3 nucleotide sequence: TGTGCCTGGAGTGGTGGGGGCGGGCTCGGGCTCTATGGCTACACCTTC. It specifies CAWSGGGGLGLYGYTF.